The 5 T cell receptor beta chains listed next were all sequenced from one sample in a study of blood T cell repertoires in COVID-19. Libraries were prepared by immunoSEQ multiplex PCR; TCRdb keeps only in-frame clonotypes and omits some of them. The sample lists about 210,000 clones; about nine tenths were seen once. Input material: PBMCs or T cells enriched from blood (not recorded which). The source of these receptors is a man aged 25 to 40 in a cohort exposed to, infected with or recovered from COVID-19 (not recorded which).

Only one count was recorded for this clone. The genes are TRBV4-1 and TRBJ1-4; D is ambiguous. CDR1 is MGHRA, CDR2 YSYEKL, per germline. V was pared by 3 bases and J by 0 bases, with 11 bases between. This CDR3 has 16 residues. CDR3 nucleotides: TGCGCCAGCAGCCATGCCAGCGGACCAACTAATGAAAAACTGTTTTTT. Translated, it gives CASSHASGPTNEKLFF.

The J gene is TRBJ2-3, the V gene TRBV6-2 or TRBV6-3; D not resolved. Trimming pared 0 bases from V and 8 bases from J, leaving 3 bases between. Germline lookup yields CDR1 MNHEY and CDR2 SVGEGT. The CDR3 length is 11 residues. CDR3 loop: CASSYSSTQYF. CDR3 sequence (DNA): TGTGCCAGCAGTTACTCGAGTACGCAGTATTTT.

CDR3 DNA sequence: TGTGCCAGCAGCTTAAGGGGGATCAACTATGGCTACACCTTC. Its translation is CASSLRGINYGYTF. The genes are TRBV5-4 and TRBJ1-2, with D possibly matching TRBD1 (6 bases). Trimming left V 2 bases short and J 2 bases short, with 10 bases between. CDR1 and CDR2 from the germline V gene are SGHNT and YYREEE (reference sequence). CDR3 length equals 14 residues.

This chain uses TRBV27 with TRBJ2-2; a weak D match, TRBD2 (5 bases). This CDR3 is built from 15 residues. Germline lookup yields CDR1 MNHEY and CDR2 SMNVEV (reference sequence). Trimming pared 2 bases from V and 10 bases from J, leaving 17 bases between. CDR3 sequence (DNA): TGTGCCAGCAGTTTAGTCCACCGGGGTTCAGTGGAGCTGTTTTTT. Residues: CASSLVHRGSVELFF.

Regarding this clone: At one end, the junction sequence differs from germline, possibly due to a read error. The J gene is TRBJ2-3, the V gene TRBV7-7; perhaps TRBD2 as D (6 bases). This CDR3 comprises 16 residues. In germline, CDR1 is SSHAT, CDR2 FNYEAQ (reference sequence). The CDR3 DNA sequence: TGTGCTAGCAGCTCCGGGACTGATAGCGGCACAGATACGCAGTATTTT. This gives the protein CASSSGTDSGTDTQYF.